This TCR beta chain was documented in a study of blood T cell repertoires in COVID-19. Study-level information: The United States, Italy and Spain provided the acute and convalescent COVID-19 samples. T cells, B-cell-depleted T cells, or PBMCs provided the cDNA or gDNA that served as material.

Authors' analysis steps: The assay estimated nucleated cells by amplifying reference gene primers. Only in-frame clones appear in the TCRdb table, and some are missing; sequencing was by immunoSEQ multiplex PCR. Clone size and V and J calls were adopted from that table, with D and trimming inferred from the DNA. The data hold some 130,000 clones, with approximately 74% observed a single time. Trimming cost V 4 bases and J 3 bases; bases outside gene matches: 9. Germline V lookup: CDR1 LGHDT, CDR2 YNNKEL (reference sequence). This CDR3 spans 15 amino acids. The sequenced material came from peripheral blood. V gene TRBV3-1 (or the pseudogene TRBV3-2) combines with J gene TRBJ2-7, with 7 bases fitting TRBD2. The clonotype comes from a woman between 65 and 79 years old with acute or convalescent COVID-19. DNA of the CDR3: TGTGCCAGCAGCCCGACCCGGACTAGGAACTACGAGCAGTACTTC. It encodes CASSPTRTRNYEQYF.